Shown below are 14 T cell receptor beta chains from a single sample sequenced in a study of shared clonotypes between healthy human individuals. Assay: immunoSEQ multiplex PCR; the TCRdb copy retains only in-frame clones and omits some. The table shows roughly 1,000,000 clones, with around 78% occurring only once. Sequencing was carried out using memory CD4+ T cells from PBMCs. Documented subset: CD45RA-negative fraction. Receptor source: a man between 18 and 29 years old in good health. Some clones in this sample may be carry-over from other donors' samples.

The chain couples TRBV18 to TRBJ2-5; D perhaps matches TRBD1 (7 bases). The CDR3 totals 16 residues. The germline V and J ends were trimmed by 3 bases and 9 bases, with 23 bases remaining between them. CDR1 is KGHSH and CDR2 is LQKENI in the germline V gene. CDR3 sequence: CASSPPWDSGTGAQYF. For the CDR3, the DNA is TGTGCCAGCTCACCTCCTTGGGACAGTGGCACGGGGGCCCAGTACTTC.

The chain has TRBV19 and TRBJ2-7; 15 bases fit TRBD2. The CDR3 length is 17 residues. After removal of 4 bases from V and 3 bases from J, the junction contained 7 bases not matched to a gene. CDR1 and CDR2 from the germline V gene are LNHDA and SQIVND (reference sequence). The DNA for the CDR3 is TGTGCCAGTAGTACCGGGACTAGCGGGGGGCAACTCTACGAGCAGTACTTC. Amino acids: CASSTGTSGGQLYEQYF.

The CDR3 loop is CASRGTPFMGETQYF. CDR3 in DNA: TGCGCCAGCAGGGGGACGCCCTTCATGGGAGAGACCCAGTACTTC. V gene TRBV5-1 combines with J gene TRBJ2-5, with D perhaps TRBD1 or TRBD2 (5 bases each). Trimming stripped 5 bases from V and 4 bases from J, with 18 bases between. CDR3 length: 15 amino acids. CDR1 is SGHRS, CDR2 YFSETQ, per germline.

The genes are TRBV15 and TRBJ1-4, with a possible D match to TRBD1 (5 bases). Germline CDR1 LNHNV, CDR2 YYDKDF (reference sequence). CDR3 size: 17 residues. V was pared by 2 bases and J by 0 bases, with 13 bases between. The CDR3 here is CATSRKKAGPTNEKLFF. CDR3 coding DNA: TGTGCCACCAGCAGAAAAAAGGCGGGGCCAACTAATGAAAAACTGTTTTTT.

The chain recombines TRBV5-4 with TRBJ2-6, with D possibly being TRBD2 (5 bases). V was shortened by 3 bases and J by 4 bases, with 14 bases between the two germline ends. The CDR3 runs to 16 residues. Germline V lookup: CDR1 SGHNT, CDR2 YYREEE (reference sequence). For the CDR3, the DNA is TGTGCCAGCAGCTCGCCCTTGGGAGCGGGGGCCAACGTCCTGACTTTC. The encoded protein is CASSSPLGAGANVLTF.

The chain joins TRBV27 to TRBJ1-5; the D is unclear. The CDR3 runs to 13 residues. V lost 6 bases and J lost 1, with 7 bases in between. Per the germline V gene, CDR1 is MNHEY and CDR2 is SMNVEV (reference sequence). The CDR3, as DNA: TGTGCCAGCAGATCCGTGAGCAATCAGCCCCAGCATTTT. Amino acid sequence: CASRSVSNQPQHF.

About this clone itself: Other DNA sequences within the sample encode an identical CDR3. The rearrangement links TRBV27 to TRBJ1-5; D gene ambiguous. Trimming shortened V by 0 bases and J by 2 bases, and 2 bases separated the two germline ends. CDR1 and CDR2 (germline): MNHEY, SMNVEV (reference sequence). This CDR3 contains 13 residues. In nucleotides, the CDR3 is TGTGCCAGCAGTTTATCTGGCAATCAGCCCCAGCATTTT. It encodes CASSLSGNQPQHF.

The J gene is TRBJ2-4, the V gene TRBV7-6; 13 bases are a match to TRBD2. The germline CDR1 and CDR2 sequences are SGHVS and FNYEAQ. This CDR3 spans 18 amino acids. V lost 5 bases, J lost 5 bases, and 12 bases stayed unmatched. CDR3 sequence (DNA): TGTGCCAGCAGCCCTGAAACGGGACTAGCGGGAAGACAAAACATTCAGTACTTC. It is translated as CASSPETGLAGRQNIQYF.

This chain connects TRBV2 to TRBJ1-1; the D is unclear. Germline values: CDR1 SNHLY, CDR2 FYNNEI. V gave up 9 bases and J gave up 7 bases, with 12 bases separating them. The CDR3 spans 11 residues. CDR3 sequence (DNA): TGTGCCAGTGGCCTCTCCAGTGAAGCTTTCTTT. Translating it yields CASGLSSEAFF.

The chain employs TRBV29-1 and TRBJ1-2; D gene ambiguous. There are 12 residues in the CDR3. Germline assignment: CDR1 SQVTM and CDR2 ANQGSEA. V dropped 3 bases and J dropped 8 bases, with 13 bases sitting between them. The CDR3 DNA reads TGCAGCGTTGATTCCGGAGCGGGAGGCTACACCTTC. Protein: CSVDSGAGGYTF.

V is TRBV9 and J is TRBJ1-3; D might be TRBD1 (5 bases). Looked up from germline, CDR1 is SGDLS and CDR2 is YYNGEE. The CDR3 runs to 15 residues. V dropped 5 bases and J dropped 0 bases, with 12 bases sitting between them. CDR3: CASREDIYSGNTIYF. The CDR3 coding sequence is TGTGCCAGCAGAGAGGACATTTACTCTGGAAACACCATATATTTT.

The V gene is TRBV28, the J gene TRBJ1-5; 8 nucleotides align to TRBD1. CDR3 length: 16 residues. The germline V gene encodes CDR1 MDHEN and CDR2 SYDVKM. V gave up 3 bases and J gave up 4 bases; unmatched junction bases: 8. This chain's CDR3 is CASSFLDRGRNQPQHF. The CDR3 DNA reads TGTGCCAGCAGTTTCCTCGACAGGGGAAGGAATCAGCCCCAGCATTTT.

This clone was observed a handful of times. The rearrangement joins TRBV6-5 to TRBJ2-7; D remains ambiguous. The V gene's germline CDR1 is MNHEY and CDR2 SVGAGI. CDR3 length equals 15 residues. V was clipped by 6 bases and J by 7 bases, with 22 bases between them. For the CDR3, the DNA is TGTGCCAGCAGCTCGGACCCTAAGGAGATTCGAGAGCAGTACTTC. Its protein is CASSSDPKEIREQYF.

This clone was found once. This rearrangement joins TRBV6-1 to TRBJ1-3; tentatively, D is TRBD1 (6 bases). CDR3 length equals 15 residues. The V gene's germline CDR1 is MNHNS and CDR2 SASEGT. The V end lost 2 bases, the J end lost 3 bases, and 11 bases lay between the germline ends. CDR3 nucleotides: TGTGCCAGCAGTGAACCCACAGGGTTTGGAAACACCATATATTTT. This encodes CASSEPTGFGNTIYF.